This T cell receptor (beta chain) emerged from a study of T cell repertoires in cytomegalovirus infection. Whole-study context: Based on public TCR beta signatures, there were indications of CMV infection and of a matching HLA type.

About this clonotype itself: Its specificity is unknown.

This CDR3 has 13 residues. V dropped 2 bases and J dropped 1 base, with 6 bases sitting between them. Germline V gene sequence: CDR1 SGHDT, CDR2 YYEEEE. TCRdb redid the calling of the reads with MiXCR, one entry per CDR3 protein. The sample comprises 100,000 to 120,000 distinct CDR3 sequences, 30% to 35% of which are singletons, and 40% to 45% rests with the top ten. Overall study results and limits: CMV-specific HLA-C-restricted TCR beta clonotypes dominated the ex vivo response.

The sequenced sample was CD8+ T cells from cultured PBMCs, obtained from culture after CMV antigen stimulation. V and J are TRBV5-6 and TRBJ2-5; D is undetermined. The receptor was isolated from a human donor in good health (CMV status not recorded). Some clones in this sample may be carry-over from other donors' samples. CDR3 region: CASSLSGQETQYF. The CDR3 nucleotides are TGTGCCAGCAGCTTAAGTGGCCAAGAGACCCAGTACTTC.